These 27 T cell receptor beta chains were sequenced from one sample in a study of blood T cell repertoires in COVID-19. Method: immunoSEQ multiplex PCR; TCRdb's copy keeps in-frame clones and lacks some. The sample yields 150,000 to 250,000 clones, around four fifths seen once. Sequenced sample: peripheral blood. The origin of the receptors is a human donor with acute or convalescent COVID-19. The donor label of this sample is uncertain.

CDR3 sequence (DNA): TGTGCCTGGAGTGTATCCGGGAGCACAGATACGCAGTATTTT. Protein product: CAWSVSGSTDTQYF. The chain is built from TRBV30 and TRBJ2-3, with D uncertain. The CDR3 extends over 14 amino acids. Germline V gene sequence: CDR1 GTSNPN, CDR2 SVGIG (reference sequence). V was cut by 0 bases and J by 0 bases, with 7 bases left in between.

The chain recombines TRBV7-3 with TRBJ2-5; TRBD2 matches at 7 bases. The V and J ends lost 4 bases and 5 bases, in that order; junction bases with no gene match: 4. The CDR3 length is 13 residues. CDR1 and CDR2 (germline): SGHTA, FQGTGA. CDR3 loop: CASSSGGSETQYF. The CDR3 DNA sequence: TGTGCCAGCAGCTCCGGCGGGAGCGAGACCCAGTACTTC.

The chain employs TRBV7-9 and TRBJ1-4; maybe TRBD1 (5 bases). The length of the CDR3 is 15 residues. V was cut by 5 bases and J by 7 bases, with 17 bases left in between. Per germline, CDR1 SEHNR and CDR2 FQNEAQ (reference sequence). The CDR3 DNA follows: TGTGCCAGCAGCCCAGAGGGCAGGGAGGGTGAAAAACTGTTTTTT. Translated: CASSPEGREGEKLFF.

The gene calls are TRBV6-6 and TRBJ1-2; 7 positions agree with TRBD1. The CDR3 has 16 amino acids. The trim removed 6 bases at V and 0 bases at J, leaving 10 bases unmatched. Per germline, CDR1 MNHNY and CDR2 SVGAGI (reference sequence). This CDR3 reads CASRTGTVLPNYGYTF. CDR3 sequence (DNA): TGTGCCAGCAGAACCGGGACAGTACTTCCTAACTATGGCTACACCTTC.

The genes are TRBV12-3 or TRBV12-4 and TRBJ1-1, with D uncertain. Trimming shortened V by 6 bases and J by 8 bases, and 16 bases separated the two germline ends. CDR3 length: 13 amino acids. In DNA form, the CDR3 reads TGTGCCAGCAGCCGACCGACACGGTTCGAAGCTTTCTTT. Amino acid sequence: CASSRPTRFEAFF.

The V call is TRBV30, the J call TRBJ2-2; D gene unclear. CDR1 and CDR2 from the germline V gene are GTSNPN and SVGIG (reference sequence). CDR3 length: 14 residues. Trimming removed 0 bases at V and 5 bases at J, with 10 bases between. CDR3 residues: CAWSVFPFTGELFF. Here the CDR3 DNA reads TGTGCCTGGAGTGTATTCCCGTTTACCGGGGAGCTGTTTTTT.

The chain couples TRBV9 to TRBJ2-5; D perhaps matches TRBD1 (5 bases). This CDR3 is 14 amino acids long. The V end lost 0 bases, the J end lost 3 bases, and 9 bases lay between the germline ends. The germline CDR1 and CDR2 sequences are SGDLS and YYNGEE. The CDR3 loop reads CASSVGGREETQYF. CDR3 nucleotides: TGTGCCAGCAGCGTAGGTGGCAGGGAAGAGACCCAGTACTTC.

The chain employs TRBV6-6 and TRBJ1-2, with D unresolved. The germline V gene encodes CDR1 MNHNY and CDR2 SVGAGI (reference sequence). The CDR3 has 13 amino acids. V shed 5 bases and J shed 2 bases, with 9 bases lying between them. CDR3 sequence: CASSPPENYGYTF. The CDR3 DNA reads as TGTGCCAGCAGTCCCCCGGAGAACTATGGCTACACCTTC.

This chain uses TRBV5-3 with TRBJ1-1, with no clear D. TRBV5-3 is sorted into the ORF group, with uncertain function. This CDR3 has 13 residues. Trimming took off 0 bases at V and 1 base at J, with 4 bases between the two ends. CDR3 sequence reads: CARSLAGNTEAFF. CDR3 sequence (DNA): TGTGCCAGAAGCTTGGCAGGGAACACTGAAGCTTTCTTT.

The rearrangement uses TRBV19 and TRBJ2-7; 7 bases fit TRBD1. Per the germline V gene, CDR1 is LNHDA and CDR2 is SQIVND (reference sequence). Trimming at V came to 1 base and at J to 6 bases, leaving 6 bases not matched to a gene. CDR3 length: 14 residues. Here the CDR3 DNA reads TGTGCCAGTAGTATAGGACAGGGTCTCACCGAGCAGTACTTC. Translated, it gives CASSIGQGLTEQYF.

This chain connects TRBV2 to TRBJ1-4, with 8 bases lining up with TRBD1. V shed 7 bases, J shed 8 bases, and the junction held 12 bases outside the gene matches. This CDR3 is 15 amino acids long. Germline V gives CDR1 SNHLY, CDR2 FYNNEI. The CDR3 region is CASTRVGTGGEKLFF. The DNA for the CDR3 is TGTGCCAGCACTCGGGTCGGGACAGGCGGGGAAAAACTGTTTTTT.

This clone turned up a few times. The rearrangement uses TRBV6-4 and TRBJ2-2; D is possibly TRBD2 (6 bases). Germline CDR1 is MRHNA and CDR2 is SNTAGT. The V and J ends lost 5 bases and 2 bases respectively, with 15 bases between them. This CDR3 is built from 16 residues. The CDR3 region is CASSPRGLYNTGELFF. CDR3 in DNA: TGTGCCAGCAGTCCTAGGGGACTCTACAACACCGGGGAGCTGTTTTTT.

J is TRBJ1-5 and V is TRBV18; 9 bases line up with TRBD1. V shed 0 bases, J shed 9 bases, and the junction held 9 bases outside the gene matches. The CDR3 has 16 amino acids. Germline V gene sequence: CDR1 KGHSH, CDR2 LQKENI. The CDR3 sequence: CASSPPSGQGRGPQHF. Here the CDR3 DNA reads TGTGCCAGCTCACCACCGTCGGGACAGGGAAGAGGGCCCCAGCATTTT.

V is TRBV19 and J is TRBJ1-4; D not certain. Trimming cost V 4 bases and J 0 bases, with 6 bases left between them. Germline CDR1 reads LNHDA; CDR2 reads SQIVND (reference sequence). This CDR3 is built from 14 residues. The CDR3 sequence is CASSTRATNEKLFF. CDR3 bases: TGTGCCAGTAGTACGAGGGCAACTAATGAAAAACTGTTTTTT.

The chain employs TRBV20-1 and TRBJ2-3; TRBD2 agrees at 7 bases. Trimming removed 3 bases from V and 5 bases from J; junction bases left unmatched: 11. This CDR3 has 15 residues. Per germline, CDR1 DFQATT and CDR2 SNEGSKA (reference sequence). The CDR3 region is CSASNQRDGQDTQYF. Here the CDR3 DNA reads TGCAGTGCTAGTAACCAGCGGGACGGCCAAGATACGCAGTATTTT.

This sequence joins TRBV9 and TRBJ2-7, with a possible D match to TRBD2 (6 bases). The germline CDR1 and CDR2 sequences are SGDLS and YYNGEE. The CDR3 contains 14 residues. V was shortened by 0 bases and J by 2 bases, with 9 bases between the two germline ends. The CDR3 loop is CASSVEAGAYEQYF. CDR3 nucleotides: TGTGCCAGCAGCGTAGAAGCGGGTGCCTACGAGCAGTACTTC.

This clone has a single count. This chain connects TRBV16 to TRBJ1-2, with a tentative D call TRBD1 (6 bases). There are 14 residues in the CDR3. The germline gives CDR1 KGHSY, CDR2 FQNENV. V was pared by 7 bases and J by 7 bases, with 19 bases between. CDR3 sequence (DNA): TGTGCCAGCACGATGATCGGGGGGCTCTCTGGCTACACCTTC. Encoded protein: CASTMIGGLSGYTF.

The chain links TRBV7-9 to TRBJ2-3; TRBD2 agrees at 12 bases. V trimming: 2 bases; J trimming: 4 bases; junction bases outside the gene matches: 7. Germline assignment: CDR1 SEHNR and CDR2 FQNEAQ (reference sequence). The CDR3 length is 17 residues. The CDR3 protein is CASSLPSGRGGADTQYF. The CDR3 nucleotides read TGTGCCAGCAGCTTACCTAGCGGGAGGGGGGGCGCAGATACGCAGTATTTT.

Here the CDR3 reads CASSLGSGETQYF. The CDR3 DNA is TGCGCCAGCAGCTTGGGCAGCGGAGAGACCCAGTACTTC. The chain has TRBV5-1 and TRBJ2-5; maybe TRBD2 (5 bases). The CDR3 is 13 residues long. V was cut by 0 bases and J by 4 bases, with 7 bases left in between. Germline lookup yields CDR1 SGHRS and CDR2 YFSETQ.

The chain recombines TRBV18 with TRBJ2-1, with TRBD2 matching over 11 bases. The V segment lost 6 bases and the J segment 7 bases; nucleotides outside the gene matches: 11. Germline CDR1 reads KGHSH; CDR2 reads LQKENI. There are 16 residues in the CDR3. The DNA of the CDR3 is TGTGCCAGCTCTCCCAAACTAGCGGGAGTTAGGAATGAGCAGTTCTTC. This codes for CASSPKLAGVRNEQFF. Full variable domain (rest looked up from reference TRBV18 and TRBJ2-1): NAGVMQNPRHLVRRRGQEARLRCSPMKGHSHVYWYRQLPEEGLKFMVYLQKENIIDESGMPKERFSAEFPKEGPSILRIQQVVRGDSAAYFCASSPKLAGVRNEQFFGPGTRLTVL.

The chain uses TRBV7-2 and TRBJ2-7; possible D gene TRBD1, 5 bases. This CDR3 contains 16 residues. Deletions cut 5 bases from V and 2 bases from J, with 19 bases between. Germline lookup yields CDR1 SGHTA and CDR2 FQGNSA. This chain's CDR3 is CASSDYRQKQTYEQYF. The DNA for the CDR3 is TGTGCCAGCAGCGATTACCGACAGAAGCAGACCTACGAGCAGTACTTC.

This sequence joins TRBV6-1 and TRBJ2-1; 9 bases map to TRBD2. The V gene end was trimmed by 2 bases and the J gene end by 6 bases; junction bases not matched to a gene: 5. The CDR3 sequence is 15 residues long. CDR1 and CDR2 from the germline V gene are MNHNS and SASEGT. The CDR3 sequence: CASSESLTSGNEQFF. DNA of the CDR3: TGTGCCAGCAGTGAATCATTGACTAGCGGCAATGAGCAGTTCTTC.

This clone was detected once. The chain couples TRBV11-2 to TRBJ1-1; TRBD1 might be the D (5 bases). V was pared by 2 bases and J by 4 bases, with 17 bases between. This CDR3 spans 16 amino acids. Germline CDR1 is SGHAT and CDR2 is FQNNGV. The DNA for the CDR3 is TGTGCCAGCAGCTTATCGGGGACGGCCGGGGGCACTGAAGCTTTCTTT. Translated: CASSLSGTAGGTEAFF.

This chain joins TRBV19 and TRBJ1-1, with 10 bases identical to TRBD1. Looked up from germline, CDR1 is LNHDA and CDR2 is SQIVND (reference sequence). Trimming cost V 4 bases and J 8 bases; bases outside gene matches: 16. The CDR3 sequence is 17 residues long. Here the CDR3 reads CASSKGQGLIGGPEAFF. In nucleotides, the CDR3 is TGTGCCAGTAGTAAGGGACAGGGGTTGATAGGGGGGCCCGAAGCTTTCTTT.

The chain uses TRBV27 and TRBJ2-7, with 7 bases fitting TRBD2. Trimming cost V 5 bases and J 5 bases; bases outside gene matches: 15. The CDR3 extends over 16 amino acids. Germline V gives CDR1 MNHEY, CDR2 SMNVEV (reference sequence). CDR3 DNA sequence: TGTGCCAGCAGTCTTACCCGACCAAGCGGGACGAACGAGCAGTACTTC. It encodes CASSLTRPSGTNEQYF.

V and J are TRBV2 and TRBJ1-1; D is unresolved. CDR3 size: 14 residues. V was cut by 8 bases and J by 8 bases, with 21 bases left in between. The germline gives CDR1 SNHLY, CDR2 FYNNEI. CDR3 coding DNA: TGTGCCAGCGCGCTTCAGGCATTTTCTATGGAAGCTTTCTTT. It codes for CASALQAFSMEAFF.

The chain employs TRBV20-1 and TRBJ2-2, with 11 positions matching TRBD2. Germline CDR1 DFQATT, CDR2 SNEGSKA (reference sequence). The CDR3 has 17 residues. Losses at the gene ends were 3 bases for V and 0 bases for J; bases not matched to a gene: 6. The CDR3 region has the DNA TGCAGTGCTAGTCCCCTAGCGGGGGGCGCGAACACCGGGGAGCTGTTTTTT. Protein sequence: CSASPLAGGANTGELFF.